The 10 T cell receptor beta chains in this list originate from one sample, sequenced in a study of CD8 T cells in ankylosing spondylitis. TCRdb reanalysed the 5' RACE reads using MiXCR and keeps one entry per CDR3 protein. Among 700,000 to 1,000,000 distinct CDR3 sequences, about an eighth were seen once, and the ten largest hold more than 0.5%. Whole-study results and caveats: A motif in TCR beta, a set of roughly eight highly homologous variants, appeared characteristic of ankylosing spondylitis blood.

No cognate antigen is known for these TCRs. Sequenced: blood, either unsorted or a sorted T cell fraction (not recorded which). All receptors come from a male donor with ankylosing spondylitis.

The rearrangement links TRBV28 to TRBJ1-5, with D possibly TRBD1 on 6 matching bases. The V gene lost 7 bases and the J gene lost 2 bases, with 15 bases spanning the gap. Germline values: CDR1 MDHEN, CDR2 SYDVKM. The CDR3 is made up of 15 amino acids. CDR3 coding DNA: TGTGCCAGCAATCCAACAGGGTACGGCAATCAGCCCCAGCATTTT. Protein: CASNPTGYGNQPQHF.

This clonotype was observed a handful of times. The rearrangement links TRBV7-2 to TRBJ1-1; D unresolved. CDR3 length equals 16 residues. The ends were cut back, 2 bases at V and 4 bases at J, with 17 bases in the middle. CDR1 and CDR2 from the germline V gene are SGHTA and FQGNSA. For the CDR3, the DNA is TGTGCCAGCAGCTTACGGCAGCGCACCTGGAGCACTGAAGCTTTCTTT. Translated, it gives CASSLRQRTWSTEAFF.

The CDR3 region is CATGLNYEQYF. Written as DNA, the CDR3 is TGTGCCACGGGACTTAACTACGAGCAGTACTTC. This chain connects TRBV28 to TRBJ2-7, with TRBD2 as a possible D gene (6 bases). V was trimmed by 10 bases and J by 3 bases, leaving 10 bases between them. CDR1 is MDHEN and CDR2 is SYDVKM in the germline V gene. This CDR3 is built from 11 residues.

A few counts support this clonotype. This chain connects TRBV7-2 to TRBJ2-1; 14 bases agree with TRBD2. Germline V gene sequence: CDR1 SGHTA, CDR2 FQGNSA. This CDR3 has 18 amino acids. Trimming took 0 bases from V and 4 from J; bases not matched to a gene: 5. The CDR3 DNA sequence: TGTGCCAGCAGCTTAGCGGGACTAGCGGGAGATGTATACAATGAGCAGTTCTTC. Translation gives CASSLAGLAGDVYNEQFF.

This clonotype was recorded many times. V usage is TRBV20-1 and J usage is TRBJ1-1; D uncertain. In germline, CDR1 is DFQATT, CDR2 SNEGSKA (reference sequence). This CDR3 has 12 amino acids. Trimming removed 7 bases at V and 3 bases at J, with 12 bases between. The CDR3 nucleotides are TGCAGTGTAGGCCCCCCAGACACTGAAGCTTTCTTT. Translated: CSVGPPDTEAFF.

This clonotype was counted a few times. This chain joins TRBV20-1 and TRBJ2-1; no definite D call. Trimming removed 5 bases at V and 4 bases at J, with 15 bases between. The CDR3 runs 14 residues. Germline lookup yields CDR1 DFQATT and CDR2 SNEGSKA (reference sequence). The CDR3 DNA is TGCAGTGCTCGGACGCCCTTCTTTTACAATGAGCAGTTCTTC. Translated: CSARTPFFYNEQFF.

This chain joins TRBV5-1 and TRBJ2-3; 8 bases fit TRBD1. Trimming took 3 bases from V and 2 from J; bases not matched to a gene: 11. The length of the CDR3 is 17 residues. CDR1 and CDR2 from the germline V gene are SGHRS and YFSETQ. The CDR3 reads CASSYSWDRITTDTQYF. DNA for the CDR3: TGCGCCAGCAGCTACAGTTGGGACAGGATAACCACAGATACGCAGTATTTT.

A few counts support this clonotype. The chain combines TRBV5-1 with TRBJ1-5; TRBD1 matches 7 bases. The CDR3 consists of 16 residues. Germline V gives CDR1 SGHRS, CDR2 YFSETQ. J lost 5 bases, V lost 0 bases, and 8 bases had no gene match. The CDR3 DNA reads as TGCGCCAGCAGCTTGGGGGCAGGGGGTCCTTATCAGCCCCAGCATTTT. This gives the protein CASSLGAGGPYQPQHF. The complete variable domain, with remaining parts taken from reference TRBV5-1 and TRBJ1-5, reads KAGVTQTPRYLIKTRGQQVTLSCSPISGHRSVSWYQQTPGQGLQFLFEYFSETQRNKGNFPGRFSGRQFSNSRSEMNVSTLELGDSALYLCASSLGAGGPYQPQHFGDGTRLSIL.

The chain is built from TRBV7-9 and TRBJ1-2; D is undetermined. CDR1 and CDR2 (germline): SEHNR, FQNEAQ (reference sequence). V was pared by 8 bases and J by 1 base, with 11 bases between. This CDR3 is built from 13 residues. The CDR3 DNA sequence: TGTGCCAGCGATACCCACAATAACTATGGCTACACCTTC. Translation gives CASDTHNNYGYTF.

The rearrangement joins TRBV28 to TRBJ2-7, with TRBD2 matching 16 bases. With V trimmed by 5 bases and J by 5 bases, 3 bases remained unmatched. This CDR3 region has 15 residues. CDR1 and CDR2 from the germline V gene are MDHEN and SYDVKM. CDR3 sequence: CASSPGLAGGNEQYF. CDR3 coding DNA: TGTGCCAGCAGTCCGGGACTAGCGGGAGGGAACGAGCAGTACTTC.